The 15 T cell receptor beta chains listed next were all sequenced from one sample in a study of vaccination effects on CD4 cells after COVID-19. TCRdb keeps only in-frame clones here, not all; method: immunoSEQ multiplex PCR. The table records some 49,000 clones, approximately 74% of them present only once. Once cultured for about 9 days, the cells underwent separation to obtain CD4+ T cells. The antigens for these receptors are not known. The sequences come from CD4+ T cells from PBMCs cultured without peptide, collected before COVID-19 vaccination. These receptors all come from a human donor who had a prior SARS-CoV-2 infection.

This chain links TRBV13 with TRBJ2-7; 7 positions agree with TRBD2. V dropped 1 base and J dropped 0; count of bases not matched to a gene: 6. This CDR3 comprises 16 residues. Germline assignment: CDR1 PRHDT and CDR2 FYEKMQ (reference sequence). For the CDR3, the DNA is TGTGCCAGCAGCTTAGAGGTGGGGGGGTACTCCTACGAGCAGTACTTC. Translated: CASSLEVGGYSYEQYF. Full variable domain (outside the CDR3, taken from reference TRBV13 and TRBJ2-7): AAGVIQSPRHLIKEKRETATLKCYPIPRHDTVYWYQQGPGQDPQFLISFYEKMQSDKGSIPDRFSAQQFSDYHSELNMSSLELGDSALYFCASSLEVGGYSYEQYFGPGTRLTVT.

V gene TRBV18 combines with J gene TRBJ2-2; 10 nucleotides line up with TRBD1. The trim removed 2 bases at V and 4 bases at J, leaving 1 base unmatched. Germline-derived CDR1 and CDR2 are KGHSH and LQKENI. This CDR3 is 15 amino acids long. This CDR3 reads CASSPWTGGTGELFF. The CDR3, as DNA: TGTGCCAGCTCACCATGGACAGGGGGCACCGGGGAGCTGTTTTTT.

This clone was observed a few times. The V call is TRBV6-5, the J call TRBJ1-5; no definite D call. Between the trimmed V and J ends, which lost 8 bases and 3 bases, there was a span of 11 bases. Germline CDR1 reads MNHEY; CDR2 reads SVGAGI. This CDR3 region has 13 residues. The CDR3 region has the DNA TGTGCCAGCGTCGGTCAGTACAATCAGCCCCAGCATTTT. This gives the protein CASVGQYNQPQHF.

The chain carries TRBV18 and TRBJ2-5; D unclear. This CDR3 comprises 11 residues. V was trimmed by 6 bases and J by 0 bases, leaving 2 bases between them. The germline gives CDR1 KGHSH, CDR2 LQKENI. The CDR3 loop is CASSHQETQYF. CDR3 bases: TGTGCCAGCTCCCACCAAGAGACCCAGTACTTC.

In this sample, this clone turned up a few times. This rearrangement joins TRBV11-2 to TRBJ2-7; 10 bases map to TRBD1. The V gene's germline CDR1 is SGHAT and CDR2 FQNNGV. J gave up 4 bases and V 4 bases, and 7 bases lay outside the gene matches. The CDR3 is 15 residues long. The CDR3 protein is CASSSRDRGGYEQYF. In nucleotides, the CDR3 is TGTGCCAGCAGCTCGCGGGACAGGGGAGGGTACGAGCAGTACTTC.

V and J are TRBV7-2 and TRBJ2-1, with unresolved D. The CDR3 runs to 14 residues. Trimming pared 3 bases from V and 0 bases from J, leaving 6 bases between. Looked up from germline, CDR1 is SGHTA and CDR2 is FQGNSA. CDR3 sequence (DNA): TGTGCCAGCAGCTTTATAAGCTCCTACAATGAGCAGTTCTTC. Protein sequence: CASSFISSYNEQFF.

The V call is TRBV12-3 or TRBV12-4, the J call TRBJ2-1, with D unclear. The CDR3 is 11 amino acids. V was cut by 9 bases and J by 4 bases, with 7 bases left in between. CDR3 nucleotide sequence: TGTGCCAGTTCACAGTACAATGAGCAGTTCTTC. Translating gives CASSQYNEQFF.

The CDR3 loop is CASSRVGAYYGYTF. The CDR3 DNA reads as TGCGCCAGCAGCCGGGTAGGGGCGTACTATGGCTACACCTTC. The chain joins TRBV5-1 to TRBJ1-2; D may be TRBD1 (5 bases). Germline loops: CDR1 SGHRS, CDR2 YFSETQ. V shed 4 bases and J shed 3 bases, with 13 bases lying between them. The CDR3 is made up of 14 amino acids.

The gene calls are TRBV11-1 and TRBJ2-3; 7 bases line up with TRBD1. CDR3 length: 15 amino acids. CDR1 SGHAT and CDR2 FQDESV come from the germline V gene (reference sequence). V lost 6 bases to trimming and J lost 2 bases; unmatched junction nucleotides: 8. In DNA, the CDR3 is TGTGCCAGCAGAAACCGGGACAGAAACACAGATACGCAGTATTTT. This codes for CASRNRDRNTDTQYF.

The chain employs TRBV2 and TRBJ1-2, with unresolved D. V was trimmed by 8 bases and J by 4 bases, leaving 5 bases between them. Germline CDR1 reads SNHLY; CDR2 reads FYNNEI. This CDR3 contains 10 residues. The DNA for the CDR3 is TGTGCCAGCCAGGTCTATGGCTACACCTTC. Its translation: CASQVYGYTF.

This rearrangement joins TRBV2 to TRBJ1-5; the match to TRBD1 covers 8 bases. The J segment lost 0 bases and the V segment lost 5 bases, leaving 12 bases of the junction unmatched. Germline loops: CDR1 SNHLY, CDR2 FYNNEI. There are 18 residues in the CDR3. The CDR3 loop is CASSTGQAVTYSNQPQHF. CDR3 in DNA: TGTGCCAGCAGTACGGGACAGGCGGTAACCTATAGCAATCAGCCCCAGCATTTT.

The chain recombines TRBV7-6 with TRBJ2-1, with D possibly being TRBD2 (5 bases). Looked up from germline, CDR1 is SGHVS and CDR2 is FNYEAQ. This CDR3 spans 14 amino acids. V gave up 3 bases and J gave up 4 bases, with 10 bases separating them. Here the CDR3 DNA reads TGTGCCAGCAGCTTGCGGGCGCAATACAATGAGCAGTTCTTC. Translation: CASSLRAQYNEQFF.

The rearrangement links TRBV19 to TRBJ2-4, with D hard to call. Trimming left V 2 bases short and J 5 bases short, with 10 bases between. Germline assignment: CDR1 LNHDA and CDR2 SQIVND (reference sequence). The CDR3 runs 14 residues. CDR3 bases: TGTGCCAGTAGTATATTTGGGTTCGAAAACATTCAGTACTTC. Translating gives CASSIFGFENIQYF. Variable domain in full (rest from reference TRBV19 and TRBJ2-4): DGGITQSPKYLFRKEGQNVTLSCEQNLNHDAMYWYRQDPGQGLRLIYYSQIVNDFQKGDIAEGYSVSREKKESFPLTVTSAQKNPTAFYLCASSIFGFENIQYFGAGTRLSVL.

This clone has a handful of counts. The genes are TRBV7-3 and TRBJ2-3, with D possibly being TRBD1 or TRBD2 (5 bases each). CDR3 size: 15 residues. The V and J ends lost 6 bases and 6 bases respectively, with 19 bases between them. Germline CDR1 and CDR2: SGHTA and FQGTGA. This CDR3 reads CASSSGSWAGDTQYF. The DNA of the CDR3 is TGTGCCAGCAGTTCAGGGAGTTGGGCTGGGGATACGCAGTATTTT.

The chain carries TRBV4-2 and TRBJ2-1, with 7 bases matching TRBD2. There are 13 residues in the CDR3. Trimming cost V 3 bases and J 8 bases; bases outside gene matches: 4. Germline values: CDR1 LGHNA, CDR2 YNFKEQ. CDR3: CASSQGLSDEQFF. The DNA for the CDR3 is TGTGCCAGCAGCCAGGGACTATCGGATGAGCAGTTCTTC.